These 22 T cell receptor beta chains share one sample of origin, sequenced in a study of low-dose radiotherapy and immunotherapy resistance in tumors. The time point was: before trial treatment. First-strand cDNA used TRAV- and TRBV-specific primers, covering alpha and beta chains. TCRs underwent around 20 PCR cycles of amplification with a constant-region primer and V-primer adapter. One entry per CDR3 protein results from TCRdb running MiXCR on the reads. Among tens of thousands of distinct CDR3 sequences listed, 26% were seen once. This material consisted of PBMCs, taken before treatment. Receptors were obtained from a male donor with rectosigmoid adenocarcinoma.

This rearrangement joins TRBV5-5 to TRBJ2-3; the D is unclear. CDR1 and CDR2 (germline): SGHKS, YYEKEE (reference sequence). V was pared by 0 bases and J by 6 bases, with 11 bases between. There are 14 residues in the CDR3. CDR3 sequence reads: CASSLDGRTDTQYF. CDR3 bases: TGTGCCAGCAGCTTGGACGGCCGAACGGATACGCAGTATTTT.

This clonotype came up many times. The CDR3 DNA is TGTGCCAGCAGCCAAGCTCCAGCGGGAGAAGGCTGGGAGCTGTTTTTT. It yields the protein CASSQAPAGEGWELFF. This chain joins TRBV4-2 and TRBJ2-2; 8 bases align to TRBD2. V trimming: 1 base; J trimming: 9 bases; junction bases outside the gene matches: 10. Germline-derived CDR1 and CDR2 are LGHNA and YNFKEQ. CDR3 length equals 16 residues.

This clonotype came up a few times. V gene TRBV5-1 combines with J gene TRBJ2-1; 7 bases agree with TRBD1. V trimming: 3 bases; J trimming: 4 bases; junction bases outside the gene matches: 1. Germline V lookup: CDR1 SGHRS, CDR2 YFSETQ. This CDR3 is built from 13 residues. The CDR3: CASSSGQYNEQFF. For the CDR3, the DNA is TGCGCCAGCAGCTCGGGACAGTACAATGAGCAGTTCTTC.

The CDR3 loop is CSAGLAGLAAYEQYF. The CDR3, as DNA: TGCAGCGCTGGACTAGCGGGACTGGCCGCCTACGAGCAGTACTTC. The J gene is TRBJ2-7, the V gene TRBV29-1, with 12 positions matching TRBD2. Germline values: CDR1 SQVTM, CDR2 ANQGSEA. The trim removed 7 bases at V and 2 bases at J, leaving 9 bases unmatched. The CDR3 runs 15 residues.

This clonotype is categorized as medium-sized. The chain recombines TRBV28 with TRBJ2-3; TRBD2 matches at 8 bases. V lost 8 bases and J lost 0; bases outside the gene matches: 7. The CDR3 has 15 amino acids. Germline V lookup: CDR1 MDHEN, CDR2 SYDVKM. CDR3 sequence: CASPRAGASTDTQYF. The CDR3 DNA is TGTGCCAGCCCCCGAGCGGGGGCTAGCACAGATACGCAGTATTTT.

As regards this clonotype: With a far larger clone one base away, a read error is the likely cause. V gene TRBV29-1 combines with J gene TRBJ2-7; 8 positions agree with TRBD1. The CDR3 has 15 amino acids. Germline values: CDR1 SQVTM, CDR2 ANQGSEA. The V segment lost 7 bases and the J segment 7 bases; nucleotides outside the gene matches: 18. The CDR3 DNA reads as TGCAGCGGCCTCTCCGCAGGGGGCCTCAGCAATGAGCAGTACTTC. Protein: CSGLSAGGLSNEQYF.

The chain links TRBV6-2 or TRBV6-3 to TRBJ1-1, with D uncertain. CDR1 and CDR2 from the germline V gene are MNHEY and SVGEGT. The V gene lost 5 bases and the J gene lost 10 bases, with 14 bases spanning the gap. The CDR3 totals 12 residues. Here the CDR3 reads CASSLDGRGAFF. As DNA, the CDR3 is TGTGCCAGCAGTCTAGACGGTCGGGGAGCTTTCTTT.

The genes are TRBV6-2 or TRBV6-3 and TRBJ2-3; maybe TRBD2 (6 bases). Germline CDR1 reads MNHEY; CDR2 reads SVGEGT. The CDR3 sequence is 14 residues long. V was clipped by 4 bases and J by 12 bases, with 20 bases between them. CDR3 region: CASSSRPRRETQYF. The CDR3 nucleotides are TGTGCCAGCAGTTCCCGCCCCAGGAGGGAGACCCAGTATTTT.

This clonotype was detected ten times or more. The V gene is TRBV3-1, the J gene TRBJ2-3; unclear D gene. The CDR3 has 15 residues. V was pared by 0 bases and J by 5 bases, with 12 bases between. Germline loops: CDR1 LGHDT, CDR2 YNNKEL (reference sequence). The CDR3 DNA reads as TGTGCCAGCAGCCAAGAGGGAATCTCCGAAGATACGCAGTATTTT. This encodes CASSQEGISEDTQYF.

J is TRBJ2-7 and V is TRBV27; TRBD2 aligns across 8 bases. Germline lookup yields CDR1 MNHEY and CDR2 SMNVEV (reference sequence). The ends lost 6 bases at V and 4 bases at J; junction bases unmatched: 5. The CDR3 is 13 residues long. The CDR3 bases are TGTGCCAGCAGCGGACTAGCTGTGTACGAGCAGTACTTC. Residues: CASSGLAVYEQYF.

This clonotype occurred many times. The V call is TRBV6-2 or TRBV6-3, the J call TRBJ2-1; D remains unclear. The CDR3 sequence is 15 residues long. In germline, CDR1 is MNHEY, CDR2 SVGEGT. V was shortened by 6 bases and J by 6 bases, with 18 bases between the two germline ends. The CDR3 region has the DNA TGTGCCAGCAGCCCGGGCCCTAGTCCCTTCAATGAGCAGTTCTTC. Its translation: CASSPGPSPFNEQFF.

The chain links TRBV28 to TRBJ2-5, with a tentative D call TRBD2 (5 bases). CDR3 length: 11 amino acids. Germline V lookup: CDR1 MDHEN, CDR2 SYDVKM. The V end lost 11 bases, the J end lost 3 bases, and 10 bases lay between the germline ends. CDR3 sequence (DNA): TGTGCCCATTCGAGGGAAGAGACCCAGTACTTC. Its translation is CAHSREETQYF.

This clonotype was counted many times. The rearrangement joins TRBV6-6 to TRBJ2-3; the D gene is possibly TRBD2 (6 bases). In germline, CDR1 is MNHNY, CDR2 SVGAGI (reference sequence). Trimming pared 7 bases from V and 0 bases from J, leaving 23 bases between. CDR3 length equals 18 residues. Here the CDR3 reads CASTRERESGSSTDTQYF. The DNA for the CDR3 is TGTGCCAGCACACGGGAAAGGGAAAGCGGGTCAAGCACAGATACGCAGTATTTT.

This clonotype was observed many times. The chain uses TRBV20-1 and TRBJ1-6; no clear D. The germline V gene encodes CDR1 DFQATT and CDR2 SNEGSKA (reference sequence). This CDR3 is 14 amino acids long. V lost 0 bases and J lost 6, with 9 bases in between. The CDR3 sequence: CSARDAGFNSPLHF. For the CDR3, the DNA is TGCAGTGCTAGAGATGCGGGGTTTAATTCACCCCTCCACTTT.

This clonotype was observed a handful of times. The V gene is TRBV11-2, the J gene TRBJ1-1; 7 positions agree with TRBD1. The CDR3 sequence is 16 residues long. V dropped 5 bases and J dropped 1; count of bases not matched to a gene: 10. Germline V lookup: CDR1 SGHAT, CDR2 FQNNGV. CDR3 amino acids: CASSPLSGTENTEAFF. The CDR3 DNA follows: TGTGCCAGCAGCCCACTTTCCGGGACAGAGAACACTGAAGCTTTCTTT.

This clonotype was counted once. The CDR3 DNA follows: TGTGCCAGTAGTACCTCGCCGGGGGCAGGCGAGACCCAGTACTTC. Its translation: CASSTSPGAGETQYF. The rearrangement links TRBV19 to TRBJ2-5; either TRBD1 or TRBD2 may fit D (6 bases each). The CDR3 length is 15 residues. The V end was cut by 4 bases, the J end by 5 bases, with 17 bases between. Germline lookup yields CDR1 LNHDA and CDR2 SQIVND (reference sequence).

The chain employs TRBV6-2 or TRBV6-3 and TRBJ2-7, with D maybe TRBD2 (6 bases). From germline, CDR1 is MNHEY and CDR2 SVGEGT. V was cut by 7 bases and J by 6 bases, with 13 bases left in between. The CDR3 has 12 residues. CDR3 nucleotides: TGTGCCAGCACCTTCGGAGGGAGCGAGCAGTACTTC. Its protein is CASTFGGSEQYF.

Concerning this clonotype itself: This is likely an artifact of a read error, given a far larger clone one base away. CDR3 nucleotide sequence: TGTGCCAGAAGCCAAGGCCCTTCCGGGACAGGTAGCGACGAGCAGTACTTC. Amino acids: CARSQGPSGTGSDEQYF. V usage is TRBV6-1 and J usage is TRBJ2-7; 8 bases match TRBD1. The germline gives CDR1 MNHNS, CDR2 SASEGT. V gave up 9 bases and J gave up 5 bases; unmatched junction bases: 21. The CDR3 extends over 17 amino acids.

This clonotype was seen many times. J is TRBJ2-2 and V is TRBV7-2; 7 bases align to TRBD2. With 5 bases clipped from V and 4 bases from J, the junction kept 10 bases outside the gene matches. The CDR3 has 16 residues. The germline CDR1 and CDR2 sequences are SGHTA and FQGNSA. The CDR3 sequence: CASSRYAGDGTGELFF. CDR3 nucleotides: TGTGCCAGCAGCCGTTATGCGGGGGATGGCACCGGGGAGCTGTTTTTT.

In regard to this clonotype: One base separates it from a far larger clone, so it is likely a read error. V usage is TRBV29-1 and J usage is TRBJ2-1; D remains ambiguous. The J call may be in error: the DNA end matches TRBJ2-5 better. The CDR3 has 14 amino acids. Germline-derived CDR1 and CDR2 are SQVTM and ANQGSEA. The CDR3 region is CSVSVDWGQETQYF. CDR3 nucleotides: TGCAGCGTTTCCGTTGACTGGGGACAAGAGACCCAGTACTTC.

This rearrangement joins TRBV12-3 or TRBV12-4 to TRBJ1-3; D gene ambiguous. The CDR3 contains 15 residues. Trimming left V 3 bases short and J 0 bases short, with 9 bases between. CDR3 sequence reads: CASSFASNSGNTIYF. CDR3 DNA: TGTGCCAGCAGTTTCGCTTCTAACTCTGGAAACACCATATATTTT.

This clonotype was seen ten or more times. Here the CDR3 reads CASSSRTSRYEQYF. The CDR3 DNA reads TGTGCCAGCAGTTCGAGGACTAGCCGGTACGAGCAGTACTTC. This chain uses TRBV28 with TRBJ2-7; TRBD2 matches 8 bases. CDR3 size: 14 residues. Losses at the gene ends were 4 bases for V and 4 bases for J; bases not matched to a gene: 6. Germline V lookup: CDR1 MDHEN, CDR2 SYDVKM.